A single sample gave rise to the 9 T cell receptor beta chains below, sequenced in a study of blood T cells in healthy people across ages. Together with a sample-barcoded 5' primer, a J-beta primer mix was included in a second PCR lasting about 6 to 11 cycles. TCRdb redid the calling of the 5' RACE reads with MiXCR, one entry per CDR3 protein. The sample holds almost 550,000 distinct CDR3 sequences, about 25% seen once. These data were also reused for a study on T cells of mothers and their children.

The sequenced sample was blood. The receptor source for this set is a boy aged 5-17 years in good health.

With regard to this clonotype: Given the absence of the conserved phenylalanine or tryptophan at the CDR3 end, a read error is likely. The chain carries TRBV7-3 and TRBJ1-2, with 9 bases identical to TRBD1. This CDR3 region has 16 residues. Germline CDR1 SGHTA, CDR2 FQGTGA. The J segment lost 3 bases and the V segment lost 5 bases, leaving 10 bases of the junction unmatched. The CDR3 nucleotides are TGTGCCAGCAGCCTAGGCAGACAGGGGGGTTACTATGGCTACACCATC. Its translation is CASSLGRQGGYYGYTI.

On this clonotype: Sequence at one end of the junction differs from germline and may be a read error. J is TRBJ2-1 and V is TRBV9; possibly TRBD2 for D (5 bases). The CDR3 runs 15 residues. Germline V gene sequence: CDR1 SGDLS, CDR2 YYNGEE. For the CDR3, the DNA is TGTGCCAGCAGCGTAGATCCGGGAACCTACAACGAGCAGTTCTTC. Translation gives CASSVDPGTYNEQFF.

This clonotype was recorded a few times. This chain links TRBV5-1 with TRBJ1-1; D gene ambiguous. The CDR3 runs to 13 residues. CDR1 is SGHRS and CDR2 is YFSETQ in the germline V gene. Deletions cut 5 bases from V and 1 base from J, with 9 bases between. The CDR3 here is CASRFRENTEAFF. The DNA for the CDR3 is TGCGCCAGCAGATTCCGGGAGAACACTGAAGCTTTCTTT.

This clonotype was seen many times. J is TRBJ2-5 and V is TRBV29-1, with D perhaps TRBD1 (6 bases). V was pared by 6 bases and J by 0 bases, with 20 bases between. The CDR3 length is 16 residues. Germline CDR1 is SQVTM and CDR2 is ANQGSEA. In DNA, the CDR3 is TGCAGCGTGTTCAGGCAGGGGCGCCTGTACCAAGAGACCCAGTACTTC. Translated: CSVFRQGRLYQETQYF.

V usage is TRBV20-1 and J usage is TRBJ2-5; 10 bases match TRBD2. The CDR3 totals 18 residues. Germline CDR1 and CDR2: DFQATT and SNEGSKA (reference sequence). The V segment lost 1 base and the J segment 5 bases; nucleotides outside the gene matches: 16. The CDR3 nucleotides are TGCAGTGCTAGAGTTCCCGGGGCTAGCGGGAGTAGAGAGGAGACCCAGTACTTC. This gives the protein CSARVPGASGSREETQYF.

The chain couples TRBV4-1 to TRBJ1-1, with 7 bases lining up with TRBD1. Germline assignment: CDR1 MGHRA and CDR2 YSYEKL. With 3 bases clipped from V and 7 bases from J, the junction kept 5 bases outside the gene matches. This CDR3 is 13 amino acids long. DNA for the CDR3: TGCGCCAGCAGCCAGGTGGGGACAGTTGAAGCTTTCTTT. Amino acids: CASSQVGTVEAFF.

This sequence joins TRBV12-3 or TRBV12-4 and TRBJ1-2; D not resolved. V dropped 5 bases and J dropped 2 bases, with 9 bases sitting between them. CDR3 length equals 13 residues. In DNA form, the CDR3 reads TGTGCCAGCAGTCCTATGGCCAACTATGGCTACACCTTC. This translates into CASSPMANYGYTF.

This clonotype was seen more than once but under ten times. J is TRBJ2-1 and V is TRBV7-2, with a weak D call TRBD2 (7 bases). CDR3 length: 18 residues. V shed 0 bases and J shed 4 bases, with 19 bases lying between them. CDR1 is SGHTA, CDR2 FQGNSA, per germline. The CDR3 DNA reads TGTGCCAGCAGCTTAGCGCTGGGGGGGCTAGCGGCATACAATGAGCAGTTCTTC. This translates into CASSLALGGLAAYNEQFF.

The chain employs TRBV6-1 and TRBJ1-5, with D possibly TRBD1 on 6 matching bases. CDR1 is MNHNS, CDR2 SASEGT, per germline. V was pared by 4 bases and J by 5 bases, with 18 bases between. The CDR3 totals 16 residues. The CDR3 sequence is CASSGGRGGGDQPQHF. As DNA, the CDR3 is TGTGCCAGCAGTGGGGGGAGAGGGGGGGGTGATCAGCCCCAGCATTTT.